This T cell receptor (beta chain) was captured by sequencing in a study of type 1 and type 2 diabetes patients. Study-level results: With limited T2D and control samples, some T1D-only expanded clones may not be T1D-specific.

Other autoimmune diseases and infections within the past four weeks excluded donors. Trimming removed 3 bases from V and 7 bases from J, with 16 bases in between. The CDR3 contains 13 residues. CDR1 is DFQATT, CDR2 SNEGSKA, per germline (reference sequence). About this clonotype: Its antigen is not known.

Genomic DNA was the PCR template. Amplification of the beta chain CDR3 used 30 forward and 13 reverse multiplex primers. One entry per CDR3 protein, called by TCRdb with MiXCR from the multiplex PCR reads. The sample holds about 250,000 distinct CDR3 sequences, approximately 50% seen once. The genes are TRBV20-1 and TRBJ2-7; D is unclear. The origin of this receptor is a man younger than 30 with type 2 diabetes. Sequenced material: peripheral blood mononuclear cells (PBMCs). The CDR3 DNA follows: TGCAGTGCTAGTGGGTCGGTCGAGTCTGAGCAGTACTTC. This gives the protein CSASGSVESEQYF.